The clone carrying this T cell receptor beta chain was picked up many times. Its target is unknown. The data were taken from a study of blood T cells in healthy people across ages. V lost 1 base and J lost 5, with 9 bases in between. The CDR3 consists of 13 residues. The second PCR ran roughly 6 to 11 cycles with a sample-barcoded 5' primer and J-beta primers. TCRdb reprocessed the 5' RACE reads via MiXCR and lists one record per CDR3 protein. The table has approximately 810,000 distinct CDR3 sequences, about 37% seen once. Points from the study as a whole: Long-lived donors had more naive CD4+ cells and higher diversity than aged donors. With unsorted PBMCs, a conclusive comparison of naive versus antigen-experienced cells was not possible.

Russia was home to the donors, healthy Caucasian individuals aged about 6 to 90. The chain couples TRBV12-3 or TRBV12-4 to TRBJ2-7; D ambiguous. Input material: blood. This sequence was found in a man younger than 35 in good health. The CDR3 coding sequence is TGTGCCAGCAGTTTAGGATTCCTCGACGAGCAGTACTTC. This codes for CASSLGFLDEQYF.